The 2 T cell receptor beta chains below all came from one sample that was sequenced in a study of T-cell reconstitution after alpha-beta-depleted transplantation in children. A library of TCRbeta sequences, prepared with unique molecular identifiers, was generated. Each CDR3 protein is one row after TCRdb ran MiXCR on the PCR reads. This sample has just under 350,000 distinct CDR3 sequences, with about 17% found just once. The source material was PBMCs, mostly from graft donor cells, sampled 360 days after TCRalphabeta/CD19-depleted stem cell transplant. The receptors stem from a male patient aged 2-15 years who had a stem cell transplant for acute lymphoblastic leukemia, so the T cells may come from the graft donor.

Only a few counts were recorded for this clonotype. V gene TRBV10-3 combines with J gene TRBJ1-3; D not certain. The CDR3 runs 14 residues. Trimming pared 6 bases from V and 3 bases from J, leaving 12 bases between. Germline values: CDR1 ENHRY, CDR2 SYGVKD. The DNA for the CDR3 is TGTGCCATCAGGGCGGCGGAGGTTGGAAACACCATATATTTT. Its translation is CAIRAAEVGNTIYF.

In this sample, this clonotype turned up many times. The chain links TRBV28 to TRBJ2-7; 14 positions match TRBD2. J lost 0 bases, V lost 6 bases, and 19 bases had no gene match. The germline V gene has CDR1 MDHEN and CDR2 SYDVKM. This CDR3 is built from 21 residues. DNA for the CDR3: TGTGCCAGCAGGACATCCGGGACTAGCGGGAGTAACCCAATAGGCTCCTACGAGCAGTACTTC. Translating it yields CASRTSGTSGSNPIGSYEQYF.